This TCR beta chain originates from a study of blood T cell repertoires in COVID-19. The CDR3 extends over 14 amino acids. Germline assignment: CDR1 MNHEY and CDR2 SVGAGI. Trimming left V 7 bases short and J 8 bases short, with 17 bases between. The assay was immunoSEQ multiplex PCR, and TCRdb's table has in-frame clones only and misses some. The table shows around 180,000 clones, with roughly 80% occurring only once. The sequenced sample was peripheral blood. This clonotype originated in a woman aged 30 to 39 with acute or convalescent COVID-19. The chain recombines TRBV6-5 with TRBJ2-2; a weak D match, TRBD1 (5 bases). The CDR3 nucleotides read TGTGCCAGCATACTACTCCAGGGCGCTGGGGAGCTGTTTTTT. Translation: CASILLQGAGELFF.